These 20 T cell receptor beta chains were sequenced from one sample in a study of cytomegalovirus exposure and HLA in healthy donors (dated by TCRdb to the late 2010s). Library preparation was by the immunoSEQ multiplex PCR assay. TCRdb took over this immuneACCESS table, retaining in-frame rearrangements with V and J assigned. Such tables are incomplete; in checked studies, under half of the missing clones stem from an unresolved V gene, and the remainder is unexplained. In all, the sample holds more than 85,000 clones, and more than 70% of those were seen once. Of the sample, about 2% is held by the ten largest clones. The sample consisted of PBMCs. The receptors were sampled from a woman between 18 and 29 years old in good health and CMV-seronegative.

J is TRBJ2-2 and V is TRBV2, with D unclear. CDR1 SNHLY and CDR2 FYNNEI come from the germline V gene. CDR3 length equals 13 residues. The V gene lost 10 bases and the J gene lost 4 bases, with 13 bases spanning the gap. The CDR3 bases are TGTGCCACCGCCTCGAGGAGCACCGGGGAGCTGTTTTTT. Protein product: CATASRSTGELFF. Together with reference TRBV2 and TRBJ2-2, the CDR3 gives the full variable domain: EPEVTQTPSHQVTQMGQEVILRCVPISNHLYFYWYRQILGQKVEFLVSFYNNEISEKSEIFDDQFSVERPDGSNFTLKIRSTKLEDSAMYFCATASRSTGELFFGEGSRLTVL.

J is TRBJ2-7 and V is TRBV2; D is possibly TRBD2 (6 bases). Germline V gene sequence: CDR1 SNHLY, CDR2 FYNNEI. V lost 6 bases and J 3 bases, leaving 12 bases between the germline ends. CDR3 size: 13 residues. In DNA form, the CDR3 reads TGTGCCAGCAGACCCGGCGGGGACTACGAGCAGTACTTC. Residues: CASRPGGDYEQYF.

The chain links TRBV27 to TRBJ1-1; tentatively, D is TRBD1 (6 bases). Germline-derived CDR1 and CDR2 are MNHEY and SMNVEV (reference sequence). There are 12 residues in the CDR3. Trimming removed 5 bases at V and 11 bases at J, with 15 bases between. CDR3 in amino acids: CASSQTQGIAFF. CDR3 nucleotides: TGTGCCAGCAGTCAAACGCAGGGGATTGCTTTCTTT.

The gene calls are TRBV28 and TRBJ2-2, with 10 bases identical to TRBD2. Germline values: CDR1 MDHEN, CDR2 SYDVKM. CDR3 length: 19 residues. V shed 4 bases, J shed 0 bases, and the junction held 11 bases outside the gene matches. This CDR3 reads CASSSLGPAGGANTGELFF. The CDR3 region has the DNA TGTGCCAGCAGTTCCCTAGGTCCAGCGGGAGGGGCGAACACCGGGGAGCTGTTTTTT. Supplemented by reference TRBV28 and TRBJ2-2, the full variable domain reads DVKVTQSSRYLVKRTGEKVFLECVQDMDHENMFWYRQDPGLGLRLIYFSYDVKMKEKGDIPEGYSVSREKKERFSLILESASTNQTSMYLCASSSLGPAGGANTGELFFGEGSRLTVL.

DNA of the CDR3: TGTGCCAGCAGCTTAGTTCGGAGGGCTGAAGCTTTCTTT. Residues: CASSLVRRAEAFF. The chain uses TRBV7-2 and TRBJ1-1, with unresolved D. V was cut by 1 base and J by 6 bases, with 9 bases left in between. Germline V gene data show CDR1 as SGHTA and CDR2 as FQGNSA. The CDR3 runs 13 residues.

The V call is TRBV6-5, the J call TRBJ1-4; 7 nucleotides align to TRBD1. Germline-derived CDR1 and CDR2 are MNHEY and SVGAGI. Germline trimming cut 6 bases from V and 5 bases from J; bases unmatched to any gene: 6. The CDR3 has 14 residues. CDR3 sequence reads: CASRPGQRNEKLFF. The CDR3 DNA is TGTGCCAGCAGACCGGGACAGCGGAATGAAAAACTGTTTTTT.

The genes are TRBV7-6 and TRBJ2-2, with TRBD2 matching 7 bases. The ends lost 5 bases at V and 3 bases at J; junction bases unmatched: 9. CDR3 length: 16 residues. The V gene's germline CDR1 is SGHVS and CDR2 FNYEAQ. DNA of the CDR3: TGTGCCAGCAGCCCCGGACTAGTATCGGACACCGGGGAGCTGTTTTTT. It codes for CASSPGLVSDTGELFF.

This clone was counted a single time. In nucleotides, the CDR3 is TGTGCCAGCAGCCTAGTCACTAGCGGGAGAAACGAGCAGTACTTC. Amino acids: CASSLVTSGRNEQYF. The rearrangement uses TRBV7-9 and TRBJ2-7, with 11 bases that match TRBD2. The CDR3 is 15 amino acids. Trimming at V came to 5 bases and at J to 5 bases, leaving 8 bases not matched to a gene. Germline CDR1 SEHNR, CDR2 FQNEAQ (reference sequence).

The CDR3: CASSARGELTEAFF. The CDR3 bases are TGTGCCAGCAGCGCACGGGGGGAACTGACTGAAGCTTTCTTT. V usage is TRBV7-9 and J usage is TRBJ1-1, with D maybe TRBD1 (5 bases). The CDR3 contains 14 residues. From germline, CDR1 is SEHNR and CDR2 FQNEAQ (reference sequence). V lost 5 bases and J lost 5, with 15 bases in between.

This clone appeared a single time. The gene calls are TRBV14 and TRBJ2-7, with D possibly TRBD1 on 5 matching bases. V was clipped by 4 bases and J by 4 bases, with 26 bases between them. The CDR3 contains 18 residues. The germline CDR1 and CDR2 sequences are SGHDN and FVKESK. The CDR3 DNA follows: TGTGCCAGCAGCCCCTCAGTCCAAGGTGGGGCCCCCAAATACGAGCAGTACTTC. As protein: CASSPSVQGGAPKYEQYF. Using reference TRBV14 and TRBJ2-7 for the parts outside the CDR3, the full variable domain is EAGVTQFPSHSVIEKGQTVTLRCDPISGHDNLYWYRRVMGKEIKFLLHFVKESKQDESGMPNNRFLAERTGGTYSTLKVQPAELEDSGVYFCASSPSVQGGAPKYEQYFGPGTRLTVT.

The genes are TRBV7-6 and TRBJ2-7, with 10 bases lining up with TRBD1. Germline V gene sequence: CDR1 SGHVS, CDR2 FNYEAQ. Unmatched junction bases numbered 0, after V lost 1 base and J lost 0 bases. The CDR3 is 15 amino acids. In DNA form, the CDR3 reads TGTGCCAGCAGCTTAGGGACAGGGGGCTCCTACGAGCAGTACTTC. Translation gives CASSLGTGGSYEQYF.

The genes are TRBV4-3 and TRBJ2-3, with 11 bases lining up with TRBD1. J was trimmed by 4 bases and V by 2 bases; bases with no gene match: 5. Germline lookup yields CDR1 LGHNA and CDR2 YSLEER. This CDR3 spans 16 amino acids. CDR3 sequence (DNA): TGCGCCAGCAGCCAAAATCCGGGACAGGGGGCAGATACGCAGTATTTT. This gives the protein CASSQNPGQGADTQYF.

This chain joins TRBV7-9 and TRBJ1-3, with TRBD1 matching 10 bases. Germline loops: CDR1 SEHNR, CDR2 FQNEAQ (reference sequence). The CDR3 loop spans 15 amino acids. V dropped 4 bases and J dropped 1; count of bases not matched to a gene: 1. The CDR3 sequence: CASSWTGGSGNTIYF. In DNA, the CDR3 is TGTGCCAGCAGCTGGACAGGGGGTTCTGGAAACACCATATATTTT. The whole variable domain, remainder taken from reference TRBV7-9 and TRBJ1-3, is DTGVSQNPRHKITKRGQNVTFRCDPISEHNRLYWYRQTLGQGPEFLTYFQNEAQLEKSRLLSDRFSAERPKGSFSTLEIQRTEQGDSAMYLCASSWTGGSGNTIYFGEGSWLTVV.

The chain links TRBV5-1 to TRBJ2-2, with D possibly TRBD1 on 6 matching bases. Germline CDR1 SGHRS, CDR2 YFSETQ. Between the trimmed V and J ends, which lost 1 base and 2 bases, there was a span of 15 bases. The CDR3 loop spans 17 amino acids. CDR3 bases: TGCGCCAGCAGCTTGAACCCGGACAGAGCCAACACCGGGGAGCTGTTTTTT. Encoded protein: CASSLNPDRANTGELFF.

The chain links TRBV5-4 to TRBJ2-1; TRBD1 matches 7 bases. Trimming at V came to 4 bases and at J to 7 bases, leaving 14 bases not matched to a gene. This CDR3 region has 16 residues. Germline V gene sequence: CDR1 SGHNT, CDR2 YYREEE (reference sequence). The CDR3 is CASSPEPRQGRNEQFF. CDR3 coding DNA: TGTGCCAGCAGCCCAGAACCCCGACAGGGAAGGAATGAGCAGTTCTTC.

The rearrangement links TRBV14 to TRBJ1-4; perhaps TRBD1 as D (6 bases). This CDR3 is 15 amino acids long. Trimming stripped 1 base from V and 8 bases from J, with 14 bases between. Germline values: CDR1 SGHDN, CDR2 FVKESK. CDR3 DNA: TGTGCCAGCAGCCAAGTCCCAGGGGTTCGCGAAAAACTGTTTTTT. Amino acids: CASSQVPGVREKLFF.

This chain uses TRBV7-9 with TRBJ1-3; D is unclear. V dropped 1 base and J dropped 2 bases, with 9 bases sitting between them. The CDR3 contains 15 residues. CDR1 and CDR2 (germline): SEHNR, FQNEAQ (reference sequence). The CDR3 DNA follows: TGTGCCAGCAGCTTAGGGGCCGGAACTGGAAACACCATATATTTT. This translates into CASSLGAGTGNTIYF. The whole variable domain, filled in from reference TRBV7-9 and TRBJ1-3, reads DTGVSQNPRHKITKRGQNVTFRCDPISEHNRLYWYRQTLGQGPEFLTYFQNEAQLEKSRLLSDRFSAERPKGSFSTLEIQRTEQGDSAMYLCASSLGAGTGNTIYFGEGSWLTVV.

The chain has TRBV5-1 and TRBJ2-1, with 10 bases that match TRBD2. In germline, CDR1 is SGHRS, CDR2 YFSETQ. CDR3 size: 17 residues. Trimming took 2 bases from V and 5 from J; bases not matched to a gene: 10. CDR3 nucleotides: TGCGCCAGCAGCTTAGCAGGACTAGCGGATACCAACAATGAGCAGTTCTTC. Amino acid sequence: CASSLAGLADTNNEQFF.

This chain uses TRBV28 with TRBJ2-4, with a possible D match to TRBD1 (5 bases). Germline lookup yields CDR1 MDHEN and CDR2 SYDVKM. The ends were cut back, 8 bases at V and 2 bases at J, with 13 bases in the middle. This CDR3 region has 14 residues. The CDR3 loop reads CASLLRGTKNIQYF. CDR3 sequence (DNA): TGTGCCAGCCTCCTAAGGGGAACCAAAAACATTCAGTACTTC.

This clone showed up just once. This chain joins TRBV7-9 and TRBJ2-1; 8 bases map to TRBD2. V lost 6 bases, J lost 5 bases, and 9 bases stayed unmatched. Germline CDR1 is SEHNR and CDR2 is FQNEAQ (reference sequence). The length of the CDR3 is 15 residues. The CDR3 nucleotides are TGTGCCAGCAGTCTCGGGGGGGTGCCGAACAATGAGCAGTTCTTC. Encoded protein: CASSLGGVPNNEQFF.